This TCR beta chain was captured in a study of blood T cells in healthy people across ages. Germline values: CDR1 SEHNR, CDR2 FQNEAQ (reference sequence). The CDR3 consists of 16 residues. Trimming stripped 4 bases from V and 3 bases from J, with 19 bases between. This clonotype was seen a handful of times. For the second PCR, which ran for roughly 6 to 11 cycles, a sample-barcoded 5' primer and a J-beta primer mix were used. TCRdb re-analysed the 5' RACE reads in MiXCR, keeping a single row per CDR3 protein. The sample has more than 1,400,000 distinct CDR3 sequences, 40% to 50% seen once; the top ten hold 6.5% to 10%.

The chain combines TRBV7-9 with TRBJ2-7, with a tentative D call TRBD2 (7 bases). The sample comprised blood. The clonotype was recovered from a woman aged 18-29 years in good health. The CDR3 nucleotides read TGTGCCAGCAGCTCAGGGGAGACTAGCCAACTCTACGAGCAGTACTTC. This codes for CASSSGETSQLYEQYF.